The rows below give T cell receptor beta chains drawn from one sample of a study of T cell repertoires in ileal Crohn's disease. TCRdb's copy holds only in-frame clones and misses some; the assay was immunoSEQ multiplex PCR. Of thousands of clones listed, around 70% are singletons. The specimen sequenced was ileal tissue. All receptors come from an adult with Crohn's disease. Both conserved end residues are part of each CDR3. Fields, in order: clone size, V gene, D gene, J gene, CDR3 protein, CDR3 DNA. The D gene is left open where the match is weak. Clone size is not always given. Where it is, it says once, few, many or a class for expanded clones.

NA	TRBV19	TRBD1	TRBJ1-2	CASSMRQGNGYGYTF	TGTGCCAGTAGTATGCGACAGGGGAACGGCTATGGCTACACCTTC
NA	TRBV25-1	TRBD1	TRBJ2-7	CASSELQGARYEQYF	TGTGCCAGCAGTGAACTACAGGGGGCTAGATACGAGCAGTACTTC
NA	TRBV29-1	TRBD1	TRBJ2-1	CSVRSKGTGSSGEQFF	TGCAGCGTCCGAAGTAAGGGGACAGGGAGTAGCGGTGAGCAGTTCTTC
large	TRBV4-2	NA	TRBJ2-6	CASSPFLGSGANVLTF	TGTGCCAGCAGCCCCTTTTTGGGGTCTGGTGCCAACGTCCTGACTTTC
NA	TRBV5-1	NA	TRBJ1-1	CASSLGTANTEAFF	TGCGCCAGCAGCTTGGGGACAGCGAACACTGAAGCTTTCTTT
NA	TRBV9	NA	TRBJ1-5	CASSPGNGNQPQHF	TGTGCCAGCAGCCCCGGGAATGGCAATCAGCCCCAGCATTTT
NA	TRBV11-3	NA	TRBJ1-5	CASSLISVTAYNQPQHF	TGTGCCAGCAGCTTAATTAGCGTGACAGCCTACAATCAGCCCCAGCATTTT
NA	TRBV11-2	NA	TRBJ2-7	CASSFTQGGEQYF	TGTGCCAGCAGCTTTACACAGGGTGGCGAGCAGTACTTC
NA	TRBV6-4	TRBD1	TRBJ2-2	CASSAGQFPNTGELFF	TGTGCCAGCAGTGCGGGACAGTTCCCGAACACCGGGGAGCTGTTTTTT
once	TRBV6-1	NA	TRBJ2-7	CASSEGPGRRFYEQYF	TGTGCCAGCAGTGAAGGCCCTGGACGGAGGTTTTACGAGCAGTACTTC
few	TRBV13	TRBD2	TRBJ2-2	CASSPASGGVGELFF	TGTGCCAGCAGTCCAGCTAGCGGGGGAGTCGGGGAGCTGTTTTTT
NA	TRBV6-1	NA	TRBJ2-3	CASSRQGNTDTQYF	TGTGCCAGCAGTCGTCAGGGTAACACAGATACGCAGTATTTT
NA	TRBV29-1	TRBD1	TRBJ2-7	CSVDIARGKRYF	TGCAGCGTTGATATTGCCAGGGGGAAGAGGTACTTC
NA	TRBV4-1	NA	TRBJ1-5	CASSPRRQPQHF	TGCGCCAGCAGCCCCCGTAGGCAGCCCCAGCATTTT
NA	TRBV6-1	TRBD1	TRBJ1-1	CASSESGQRGARAFF	TGTGCCAGCAGTGAATCGGGACAGAGGGGAGCGCGAGCTTTCTTT
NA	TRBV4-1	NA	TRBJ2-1	CASSQGGGVVDNEQFF	TGCGCCAGCAGCCAAGGAGGGGGAGTAGTTGACAATGAGCAGTTCTTC
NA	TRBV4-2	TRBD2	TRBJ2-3	CASSPSGGAEDTQYF	TGTGCCAGCAGCCCTAGCGGGGGGGCCGAAGATACGCAGTATTTT
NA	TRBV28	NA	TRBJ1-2	CASGLWGYTF	TGTGCTTCCGGCCTCTGGGGCTACACCTTC
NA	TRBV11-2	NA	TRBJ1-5	CASSLRGRWSDPQHF	TGTGCCAGCAGCTTACGAGGGCGGTGGTCGGATCCCCAGCATTTT
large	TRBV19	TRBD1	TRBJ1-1	CASSTYTGVSSEAFF	TGTGCCAGTAGTACTTACACAGGGGTAAGCTCCGAAGCTTTCTTT
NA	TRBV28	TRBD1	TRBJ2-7	CASRREGTGATHEQYF	TGTGCCAGCAGGAGGGAAGGGACAGGGGCCACCCACGAGCAGTACTTC
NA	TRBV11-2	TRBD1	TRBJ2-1	CASTDRSSYNEQFF	TGTGCCAGCACGGACAGGAGCTCCTACAATGAGCAGTTCTTC
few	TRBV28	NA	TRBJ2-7	CASSLDGGVSSYEQYF	TGTGCCAGCAGTTTAGACGGTGGCGTGAGCTCCTACGAGCAGTACTTC
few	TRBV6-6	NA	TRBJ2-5	CASSFTVQETQYF	TGTGCCAGCAGTTTCACGGTCCAAGAGACCCAGTACTTC
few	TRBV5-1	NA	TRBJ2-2	CASSPRVQSRLTGELFF	TGCGCCAGCAGCCCAAGGGTGCAGTCAAGGCTCACCGGGGAGCTGTTTTTT
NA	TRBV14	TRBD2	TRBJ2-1	CASSQDLRTSGGAQFF	TGTGCCAGCAGCCAAGATCTGAGGACTAGCGGGGGGGCCCAGTTCTTC
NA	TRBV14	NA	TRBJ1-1	CASSLGILRNTEAFF	TGTGCCAGCAGCTTGGGGATTCTACGGAACACTGAAGCTTTCTTT
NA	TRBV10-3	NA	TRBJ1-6	CAISDQNHNSPLHF	TGTGCCATCAGTGACCAGAACCATAATTCACCCCTCCACTTT
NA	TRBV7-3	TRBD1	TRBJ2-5	CASSPHGTGGGETQYF	TGTGCCAGCAGCCCCCACGGGACAGGGGGTGGGGAGACCCAGTACTTC
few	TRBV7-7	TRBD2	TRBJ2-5	CASRPTSGEETQYF	TGTGCCAGCAGACCGACTAGCGGGGAAGAGACCCAGTACTTC
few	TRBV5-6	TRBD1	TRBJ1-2	CASSFRDRRPGYTF	TGTGCCAGCAGCTTTCGGGACAGACGACCCGGCTACACCTTC
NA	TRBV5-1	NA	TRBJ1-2	CASSSGTPDNYGYTF	TGCGCCAGCAGTTCCGGGACACCCGATAACTATGGCTACACCTTC
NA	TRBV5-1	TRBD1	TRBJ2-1	CASSARTGEVYNEQFF	TGCGCCAGCAGCGCCCGGACAGGGGAGGTATACAATGAGCAGTTCTTC
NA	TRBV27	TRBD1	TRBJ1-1	CASSPGTANTEAFF	TGTGCCAGCAGCCCCGGGACAGCTAACACTGAAGCTTTCTTT
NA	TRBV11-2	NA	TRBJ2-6	CASSLDSSGANVLTF	TGTGCCAGCAGCTTAGACTCCTCTGGGGCCAACGTCCTGACTTTC
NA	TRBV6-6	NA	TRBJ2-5	CASSYWETQYF	TGTGCCAGCAGTTACTGGGAGACCCAGTACTTC
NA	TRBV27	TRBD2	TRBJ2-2	CASSSLAGVTGELFF	TGTGCCAGCAGTTCCCTAGCGGGGGTCACCGGGGAGCTGTTTTTT
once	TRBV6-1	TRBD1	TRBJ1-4	CASSDTGVGEKLFF	TGTGCCAGCAGTGACACAGGGGTAGGAGAAAAACTGTTTTTT
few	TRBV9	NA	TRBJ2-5	CASSVTGQETQYF	TGTGCCAGCAGCGTAACTGGCCAAGAGACCCAGTACTTC
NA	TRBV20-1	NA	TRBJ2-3	CSARGEDTQYF	TGCAGTGCTAGAGGGGAAGATACGCAGTATTTT
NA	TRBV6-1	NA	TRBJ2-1	CASSETANRGGAGNEQFF	TGTGCCAGCAGTGAAACCGCCAACAGGGGGGGCGCGGGGAATGAGCAGTTCTTC
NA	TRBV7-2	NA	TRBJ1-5	CASSLQTNQPQHF	TGTGCCAGCAGCTTACAGACCAATCAGCCCCAGCATTTT
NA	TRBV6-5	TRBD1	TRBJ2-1	CASSSTGAPAHEQFF	TGTGCCAGCAGTTCAACAGGGGCCCCAGCCCATGAGCAGTTCTTC
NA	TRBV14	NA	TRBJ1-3	CASSQGGPGNTIYF	TGTGCCAGCAGCCAAGGAGGTCCGGGAAACACCATATATTTT
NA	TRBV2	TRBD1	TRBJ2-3	CASSSQGELTDTQYF	TGTGCCAGCAGTTCTCAGGGGGAACTCACAGATACGCAGTATTTT
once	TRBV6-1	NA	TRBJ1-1	CASSERGYTTEAFF	TGTGCCAGCAGTGAACGGGGTTATACCACTGAAGCTTTCTTT
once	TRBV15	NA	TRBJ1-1	CATSRDEAREVTEAFF	TGTGCCACCAGCAGAGACGAGGCCAGGGAGGTGACTGAAGCTTTCTTT
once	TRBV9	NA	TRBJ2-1	CASSRSVAGSYNEQFF	TGTGCCAGCAGCCGTAGTGTAGCTGGCTCCTACAATGAGCAGTTCTTC
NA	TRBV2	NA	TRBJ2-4	CASSESRTAKNIQYF	TGTGCCAGCAGTGAATCGCGGACAGCCAAAAACATTCAGTACTTC
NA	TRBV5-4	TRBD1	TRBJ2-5	CASSLGQGQETQYF	TGTGCCAGCAGCCTCGGACAGGGGCAAGAGACCCAGTACTTC
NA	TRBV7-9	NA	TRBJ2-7	CASSEGFAYEQYF	TGTGCCAGCAGCGAGGGATTCGCCTACGAGCAGTACTTC
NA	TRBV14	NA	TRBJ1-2	CASSQAGPYGYTF	TGTGCCAGCAGCCAAGCGGGTCCCTATGGCTACACCTTC
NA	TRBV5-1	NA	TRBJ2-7	CASSQDTYEQYF	TGCGCCAGCAGCCAAGACACCTACGAGCAGTACTTC
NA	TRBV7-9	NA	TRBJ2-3	CASSLGPQPSTDTQYF	TGTGCCAGCAGCTTAGGGCCCCAACCTAGCACAGATACGCAGTATTTT